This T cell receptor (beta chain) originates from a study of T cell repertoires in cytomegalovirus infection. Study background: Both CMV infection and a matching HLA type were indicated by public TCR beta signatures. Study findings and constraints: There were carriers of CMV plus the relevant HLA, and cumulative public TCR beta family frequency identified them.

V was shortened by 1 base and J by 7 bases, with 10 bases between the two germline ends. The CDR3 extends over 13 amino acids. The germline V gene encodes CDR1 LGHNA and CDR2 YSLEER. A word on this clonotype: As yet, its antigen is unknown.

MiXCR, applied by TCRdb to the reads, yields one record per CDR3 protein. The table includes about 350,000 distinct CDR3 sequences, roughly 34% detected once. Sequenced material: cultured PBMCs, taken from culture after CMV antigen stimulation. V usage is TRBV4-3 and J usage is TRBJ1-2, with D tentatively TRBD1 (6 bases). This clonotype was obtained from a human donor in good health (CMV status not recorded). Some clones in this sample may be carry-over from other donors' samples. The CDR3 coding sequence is TGCGCCAGCAGCCAAGGGCGGGGGGCTGGCTACACCTTC. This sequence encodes CASSQGRGAGYTF.